The present T cell receptor (beta chain) was sequenced within a study of tumor-infiltrating lymphocytes in oesophageal squamous cell carcinoma. MiXCR was run by TCRdb on the PCR reads, yielding one entry per CDR3 protein. The sample lists about 10,000 distinct CDR3 sequences; approximately 57% were seen once. The CDR3 spans 19 residues. Germline CDR1 SGHVS, CDR2 FNYEAQ. V shed 3 bases, J shed 13 bases, and the junction held 20 bases outside the gene matches. This clonotype was obtained from a female donor with esophageal squamous cell carcinoma. The sample taken for sequencing was esophageal tumor tissue. This chain connects TRBV7-6 to TRBJ2-4; 14 bases match TRBD2. CDR3 sequence: CASSFRTGTSGSSYNEQYF. CDR3 sequence (DNA): TGTGCCAGCAGCTTCCGGACCGGGACTAGCGGGAGCTCCTACAATGAGCAGTACTTC.